This entry lists 10 T cell receptor beta chains sequenced from one sample in a study of T-cell memory formation after mild COVID-19 (TCRdb year 2021). The library was produced with 5' RACE. Sequencing relied on an Illumina NovaSeq 6000. TCRdb ran its own pipeline on the public reads, namely fastp trimming at Q25 and MiXCR clone calling, and kept in-frame beta chains. When rows share a CDR3 protein, they turn into one entry using the most common DNA and genes. For this sample the table gives 70,000 to 100,000 distinct CDR3 sequences, of which less than 15% were detected only once. Jointly, the top ten make up approximately 40% of the sample. Source material: PBMCs or a T cell subset sorted from them (not recorded which). These receptors all come from a man aged 18 to 29 who had mild COVID-19 (a few samples of this study predate the infection). The sample titles of this study are shuffled in the database, so cell type and time point are left out; the donor was told from shared clones.

The chain combines TRBV28 with TRBJ1-5; D gene ambiguous. V dropped 5 bases and J dropped 2 bases, with 16 bases sitting between them. This CDR3 has 16 amino acids. Germline lookup yields CDR1 MDHEN and CDR2 SYDVKM. CDR3 amino acids: CASSGRVNLGNQPQHF. CDR3 DNA: TGTGCCAGCAGTGGACGGGTGAACCTTGGCAATCAGCCCCAGCATTTT.

This clonotype came up many times. This rearrangement joins TRBV10-3 to TRBJ2-7, with D tentatively TRBD1 (6 bases). V lost 0 bases to trimming and J lost 0 bases, with 6 bases between them. Germline loops: CDR1 ENHRY, CDR2 SYGVKD. CDR3 length equals 14 residues. The CDR3 nucleotides are TGTGCCATCAGTGAGTCGGACAGCTCCTACGAGCAGTACTTC. This sequence encodes CAISESDSSYEQYF.

This clonotype was seen a handful of times. The V and J genes are TRBV7-8 and TRBJ1-5; possibly TRBD1 for D (6 bases). This CDR3 spans 16 amino acids. V was clipped by 3 bases and J by 5 bases, with 17 bases between them. CDR1 is SGHVS and CDR2 is FQNEAQ in the germline V gene. As DNA, the CDR3 is TGTGCCAGCAGCTTCCTTTTCGGGGGCTCGGATCAGCCCCAGCATTTT. Translating gives CASSFLFGGSDQPQHF.

This clonotype was picked up a small number of times. V gene TRBV12-3 or TRBV12-4 combines with J gene TRBJ2-3; the match to TRBD1 covers 9 bases. The CDR3 consists of 14 residues. Trimming at V came to 6 bases and at J to 0 bases, leaving 1 base not matched to a gene. The CDR3 loop reads CASRDRGSTDTQYF. CDR3 DNA sequence: TGTGCCAGCAGGGACAGGGGCAGCACAGATACGCAGTATTTT.

This clonotype turned up a few times. This chain connects TRBV4-1 to TRBJ1-2; possible D gene TRBD1, 5 bases. CDR3 length equals 16 residues. The ends were cut back, 0 bases at V and 6 bases at J, with 17 bases in the middle. Germline CDR1 is MGHRA and CDR2 is YSYEKL. The CDR3 reads CASSQDQARDLDGYTF. The CDR3 coding sequence is TGCGCCAGCAGCCAAGATCAGGCCAGGGACCTGGATGGCTACACCTTC.

CDR3 residues: CASSVGFGAKNIQYF. CDR3 DNA: TGTGCCAGCAGCGTGGGCTTCGGTGCCAAAAACATTCAGTACTTC. The V call is TRBV9, the J call TRBJ2-4; D is uncertain. The CDR3 covers 15 residues. Germline values: CDR1 SGDLS, CDR2 YYNGEE. Trimming pared 2 bases from V and 1 base from J, leaving 10 bases between.

This clonotype was seen only a few times. The CDR3 DNA reads as TGTGCCAGCAGCTTAGCCGCGCAGGGGGTAGCCAAAAACATTCAGTACTTC. This sequence encodes CASSLAAQGVAKNIQYF. The V call is TRBV7-9, the J call TRBJ2-4; TRBD1 matches at 7 bases. J was trimmed by 0 bases and V by 0 bases; bases with no gene match: 5. The CDR3 totals 17 residues. Germline assignment: CDR1 SEHNR and CDR2 FQNEAQ (reference sequence).

This clonotype was counted a few times. The chain recombines TRBV5-1 with TRBJ2-5; 10 nucleotides agree with TRBD2. Germline CDR1 SGHRS, CDR2 YFSETQ. The CDR3 consists of 14 residues. V was clipped by 3 bases and J by 4 bases; unmatched bases: 3. For the CDR3, the DNA is TGCGCCAGCAGCTGGACTAGCGGACTAGAGACCCAGTACTTC. Translation: CASSWTSGLETQYF.

This clonotype was found many times. The chain links TRBV7-9 to TRBJ2-3, with D maybe TRBD2 (6 bases). CDR1 and CDR2 (germline): SEHNR, FQNEAQ (reference sequence). Trimming removed 3 bases from V and 2 bases from J, with 9 bases in between. CDR3 length equals 14 residues. This CDR3 reads CASSFAGNTDTQYF. The DNA for the CDR3 is TGTGCCAGCAGCTTTGCGGGGAACACAGATACGCAGTATTTT.

The CDR3 DNA reads as TGTGCCAGCAGCTACGATTGGCCTGGAAACACCATATATTTT. This gives the protein CASSYDWPGNTIYF. The V and J genes are TRBV11-2 and TRBJ1-3; D unclear. CDR3 length equals 14 residues. CDR1 SGHAT and CDR2 FQNNGV come from the germline V gene. Trimming removed 4 bases from V and 2 bases from J, with 9 bases in between.